Listed below are T cell receptor beta chains from one sample, sequenced in a study of T cells in Graves' hyperthyroidism and ophthalmopathy. Using its own MiXCR run on the multiplex PCR reads, TCRdb lists one record per CDR3 protein. The table lists 540,000 or so distinct CDR3 sequences, 35% to 55% of them singletons, with roughly 20% in the top ten. The sample consisted of peripheral blood or thyroid tissue (not recorded which). Every receptor here comes from an adult woman with Graves' disease, either hyperthyroidism or ophthalmopathy (not recorded which). Both conserved end residues are part of each CDR3. The order of the fields is V gene, D gene, CDR3 length, clone size, J gene, CDR3 DNA, CDR3 protein. A D gene is named only where the DNA matches it firmly. Some rows mark clone size as missing; the rest say once, few, many or name a class of expanded clone.

V gene: TRBV4-1; D gene: -; CDR3 length: 16; clone size: many; J gene: TRBJ1-4; CDR3 DNA: TGCGCCAGCAGCCTGACGAGCCCGGCTGGGGGTGAAAAACTGTTTTTT; CDR3 protein: CASSLTSPAGGEKLFF
V gene: TRBV10-3; D gene: TRBD1; CDR3 length: 12; clone size: many; J gene: TRBJ2-7; CDR3 DNA: TGTGCCATCAGCCCTGACAGGGGACAGCAGTACTTC; CDR3 protein: CAISPDRGQQYF
V gene: TRBV4-1; D gene: TRBD1; CDR3 length: 18; clone size: many; J gene: TRBJ1-6; CDR3 DNA: TGCGCCAGCAGCCAAGCCAAGGGGACAGGGGCTACAAATTCACCCCTCCACTTT; CDR3 protein: CASSQAKGTGATNSPLHF
V gene: TRBV7-9; D gene: -; CDR3 length: 14; clone size: many; J gene: TRBJ1-2; CDR3 DNA: TGTGCCAGCAGCTTACGGGGGTCCGACTATGGCTACACCTTC; CDR3 protein: CASSLRGSDYGYTF
V gene: TRBV5-4; D gene: -; CDR3 length: 14; clone size: -; J gene: TRBJ2-5; CDR3 DNA: TGTGCCAGCAGCTTGCCCAGCGGTGGGGAGACCCAGTACTTC; CDR3 protein: CASSLPSGGETQYF
V gene: TRBV19; D gene: TRBD1; CDR3 length: 13; clone size: -; J gene: TRBJ2-7; CDR3 DNA: TGTGCCAGTAGCCTGGACAGGTTCAGCGAGCAGTACTTC; CDR3 protein: CASSLDRFSEQYF
V gene: TRBV29-1; D gene: -; CDR3 length: 11; clone size: -; J gene: TRBJ1-2; CDR3 DNA: TGCAGCGTTGCTCCTAACTATGGCTACACCTTC; CDR3 protein: CSVAPNYGYTF
V gene: TRBV19; D gene: -; CDR3 length: 15; clone size: -; J gene: TRBJ2-1; CDR3 DNA: TGTGCCAGTAGTTTGCCCCCGAGCTCCTACAATGAGCAGTTCTTC; CDR3 protein: CASSLPPSSYNEQFF
V gene: TRBV20-1; D gene: -; CDR3 length: 12; clone size: -; J gene: TRBJ2-1; CDR3 DNA: TGCAGTGCTAGAGATAGGCTTGGTGAGCAGTTCTTC; CDR3 protein: CSARDRLGEQFF
V gene: TRBV7-9; D gene: -; CDR3 length: 13; clone size: -; J gene: TRBJ2-2; CDR3 DNA: TGTGCCAGCAGCTTAGGTCGGGCAGATGAGCTGTTTTTT; CDR3 protein: CASSLGRADELFF
V gene: TRBV2; D gene: -; CDR3 length: 15; clone size: many; J gene: TRBJ1-1; CDR3 DNA: TGTGCCAGTCGATTCTCGGGGGGAGGATTTACTGAAGCTTTCTTT; CDR3 protein: CASRFSGGGFTEAFF
V gene: TRBV7-9; D gene: -; CDR3 length: 17; clone size: -; J gene: TRBJ1-1; CDR3 DNA: TGTGCCAGCAGCTTAAGCGGGACAAGACAGATGAACACTGAAGCTTTCTTT; CDR3 protein: CASSLSGTRQMNTEAFF
V gene: TRBV7-2; D gene: -; CDR3 length: 13; clone size: -; J gene: TRBJ1-5; CDR3 DNA: TGTGCCAGCAGCCCGCCGGGGAGGTCTAATCAGCATTTT; CDR3 protein: CASSPPGRSNQHF
V gene: TRBV6-5; D gene: TRBD1; CDR3 length: 15; clone size: many; J gene: TRBJ2-7; CDR3 DNA: TGTGCCAGCAGGCGGGACGGGACAGGGGGCTCCGAGCAGTACTTC; CDR3 protein: CASRRDGTGGSEQYF
V gene: TRBV4-2; D gene: -; CDR3 length: 15; clone size: many; J gene: TRBJ2-1; CDR3 DNA: TGTGCCAGCAGCCAGAGACTATCACGGTTCGATGAGCAGTTCTTC; CDR3 protein: CASSQRLSRFDEQFF
V gene: TRBV7-9; D gene: -; CDR3 length: 14; clone size: -; J gene: TRBJ2-7; CDR3 DNA: TGTGCCAGCAGCGCGACGGTGAACACCGGGGAGCTGTACTTC; CDR3 protein: CASSATVNTGELYF
V gene: TRBV19; D gene: -; CDR3 length: 14; clone size: -; J gene: TRBJ2-7; CDR3 DNA: TGTGCCTCCTCAGGGGCCACATCTTCCTACGAGCAGTACTTC; CDR3 protein: CASSGATSSYEQYF
V gene: TRBV27; D gene: -; CDR3 length: 17; clone size: -; J gene: TRBJ1-2; CDR3 DNA: TGTGCCAGCAGTTCCCTTGCAGCACTGCCCGGGCCCGGGGGCTACACCTTC; CDR3 protein: CASSSLAALPGPGGYTF
V gene: TRBV10-3; D gene: -; CDR3 length: 16; clone size: few; J gene: TRBJ1-6; CDR3 DNA: TGTGCCATACGATCAGGGAACTCCATTTATAATTCACCCCTCCACTTT; CDR3 protein: CAIRSGNSIYNSPLHF
V gene: TRBV7-9; D gene: -; CDR3 length: 14; clone size: -; J gene: TRBJ1-6; CDR3 DNA: TGTGCCAGCAGCGTAGACCGGGGCACCTCGCCCCTCCACTTT; CDR3 protein: CASSVDRGTSPLHF
V gene: TRBV4-2; D gene: TRBD2; CDR3 length: 18; clone size: -; J gene: TRBJ2-2; CDR3 DNA: TGTGCCAGCAGCCACGGGACTAGCGAAGATTTGAACACCGGGGAGCTGTTTTTT; CDR3 protein: CASSHGTSEDLNTGELFF
V gene: TRBV25-1; D gene: TRBD1; CDR3 length: 16; clone size: -; J gene: TRBJ1-5; CDR3 DNA: TGTGCCTGCAGTGCCCACCCGGGACAGACTTATCAGCCCCAGCATTTT; CDR3 protein: CACSAHPGQTYQPQHF